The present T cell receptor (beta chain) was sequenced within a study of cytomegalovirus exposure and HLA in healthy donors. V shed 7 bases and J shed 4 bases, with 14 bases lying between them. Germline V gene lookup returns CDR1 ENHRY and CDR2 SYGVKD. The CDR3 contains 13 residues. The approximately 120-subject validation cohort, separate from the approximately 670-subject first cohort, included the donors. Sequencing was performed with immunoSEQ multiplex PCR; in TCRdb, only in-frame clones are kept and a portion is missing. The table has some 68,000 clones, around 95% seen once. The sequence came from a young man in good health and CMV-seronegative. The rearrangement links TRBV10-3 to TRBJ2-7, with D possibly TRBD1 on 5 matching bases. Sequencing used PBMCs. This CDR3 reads CAITQADGYEQYF. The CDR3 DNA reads TGTGCCATCACACAGGCAGATGGTTACGAGCAGTACTTC.